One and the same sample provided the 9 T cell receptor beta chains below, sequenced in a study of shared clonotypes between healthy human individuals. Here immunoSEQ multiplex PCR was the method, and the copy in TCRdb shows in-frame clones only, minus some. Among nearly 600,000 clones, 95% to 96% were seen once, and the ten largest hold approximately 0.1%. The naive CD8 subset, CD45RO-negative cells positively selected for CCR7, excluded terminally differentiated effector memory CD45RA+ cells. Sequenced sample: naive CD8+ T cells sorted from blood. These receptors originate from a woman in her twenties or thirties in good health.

Here the CDR3 reads CASSFSGTSYEQYF. CDR3 sequence (DNA): TGTGCCAGCAGCTTTAGCGGGACTTCCTACGAGCAGTACTTC. This sequence joins TRBV5-6 and TRBJ2-7; 8 bases match TRBD2. Per the germline V gene, CDR1 is SGHDT and CDR2 is YYEEEE. This CDR3 has 14 amino acids. The junction had 2 bases not matched to a gene; V was cut back by 2 bases and J by 1 base.

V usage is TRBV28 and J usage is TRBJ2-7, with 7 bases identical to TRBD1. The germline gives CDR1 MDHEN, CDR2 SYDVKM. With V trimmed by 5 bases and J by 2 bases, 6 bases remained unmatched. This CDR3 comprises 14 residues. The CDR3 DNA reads TGTGCCAGCAGTCAACGGGACAGCGCCTACGAGCAGTACTTC. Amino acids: CASSQRDSAYEQYF.

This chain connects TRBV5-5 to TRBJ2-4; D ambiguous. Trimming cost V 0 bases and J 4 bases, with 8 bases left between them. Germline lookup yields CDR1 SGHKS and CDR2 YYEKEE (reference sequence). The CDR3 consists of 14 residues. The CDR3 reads CASSLVRQKNIQYF. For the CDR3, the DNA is TGTGCCAGCAGCTTGGTCCGGCAGAAAAACATTCAGTACTTC. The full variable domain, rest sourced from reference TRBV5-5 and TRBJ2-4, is DAGVTQSPTHLIKTRGQQVTLRCSPISGHKSVSWYQQVLGQGPQFIFQYYEKEERGRGNFPDRFSARQFPNYSSELNVNALLLGDSALYLCASSLVRQKNIQYFGAGTRLSVL.

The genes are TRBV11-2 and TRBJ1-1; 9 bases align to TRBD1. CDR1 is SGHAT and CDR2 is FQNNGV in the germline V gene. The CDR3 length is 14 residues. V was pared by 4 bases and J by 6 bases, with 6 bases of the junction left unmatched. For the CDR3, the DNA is TGTGCCAGCAGCTATACAGGGGGCGCATCTGAAGCTTTCTTT. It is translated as CASSYTGGASEAFF.

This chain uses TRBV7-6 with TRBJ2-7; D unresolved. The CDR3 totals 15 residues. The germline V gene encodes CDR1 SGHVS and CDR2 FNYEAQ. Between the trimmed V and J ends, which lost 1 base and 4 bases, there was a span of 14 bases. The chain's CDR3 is CASSLGVGWRYEQYF. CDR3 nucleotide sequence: TGTGCCAGCAGCTTAGGAGTGGGATGGAGATACGAGCAGTACTTC.

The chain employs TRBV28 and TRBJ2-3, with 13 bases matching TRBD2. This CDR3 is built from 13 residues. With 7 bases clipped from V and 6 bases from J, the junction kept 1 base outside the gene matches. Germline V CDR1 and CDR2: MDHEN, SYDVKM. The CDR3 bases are TGTGCCAGCAAGACTAGCGGGAGGGATACGCAGTATTTT. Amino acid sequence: CASKTSGRDTQYF.

The CDR3 DNA sequence: TGCAGTGCTAGAACAGCGAGAGAGCAGTACTTC. It translates to CSARTAREQYF. This chain connects TRBV20-1 to TRBJ2-7, with no clear D. The CDR3 has 11 amino acids. Deletions cut 2 bases from V and 7 bases from J, with 9 bases between. CDR1 and CDR2 (germline): DFQATT, SNEGSKA (reference sequence).

DNA for the CDR3: TGTGCCAGTAGTATCATGAGGGAGTCCGGAAATACGCAGTATTTT. Translation: CASSIMRESGNTQYF. J is TRBJ2-3 and V is TRBV19; tentatively, D is TRBD2 (5 bases). The CDR3 is 15 residues long. V lost 3 bases and J lost 7, with 17 bases in between. The germline V gene encodes CDR1 LNHDA and CDR2 SQIVND (reference sequence).

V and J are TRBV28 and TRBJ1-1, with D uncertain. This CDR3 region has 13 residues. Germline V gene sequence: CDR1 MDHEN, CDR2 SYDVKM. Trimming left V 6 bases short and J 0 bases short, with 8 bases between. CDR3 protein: CASSHQMNTEAFF. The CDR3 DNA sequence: TGTGCCAGCAGCCATCAGATGAACACTGAAGCTTTCTTT.